One sample yielded the 21 T cell receptor beta chains listed below, sequenced in a study of blood T cell repertoires in COVID-19. Data came from immunoSEQ multiplex PCR; TCRdb stores just in-frame clones and leaves some out. The table records around 230,000 clones, about 80% of them present only once. Material: peripheral blood. The receptor set was obtained from a woman over 75 with acute or convalescent COVID-19.

The chain employs TRBV5-5 and TRBJ2-3, with 7 bases aligning to TRBD1. The V gene's germline CDR1 is SGHKS and CDR2 YYEKEE (reference sequence). The length of the CDR3 is 16 residues. With V trimmed by 0 bases and J by 6 bases, 10 bases remained unmatched. The CDR3: CASSLDWTGLGDTQYF. DNA of the CDR3: TGTGCCAGCAGCTTGGATTGGACAGGCCTCGGGGATACGCAGTATTTT. Supplemented by reference TRBV5-5 and TRBJ2-3, the full variable domain reads DAGVTQSPTHLIKTRGQQVTLRCSPISGHKSVSWYQQVLGQGPQFIFQYYEKEERGRGNFPDRFSARQFPNYSSELNVNALLLGDSALYLCASSLDWTGLGDTQYFGPGTRLTVL.

This chain links TRBV6-5 with TRBJ1-1; TRBD1 agrees at 7 bases. CDR3 size: 14 residues. V lost 7 bases and J lost 5; bases outside the gene matches: 10. CDR1 MNHEY and CDR2 SVGAGI come from the germline V gene. In DNA form, the CDR3 reads TGTGCCAGCACCAGGACAGGAGGGAGAACTGAAGCTTTCTTT. Its translation is CASTRTGGRTEAFF.

This chain joins TRBV19 and TRBJ2-1, with D possibly being TRBD2 (6 bases). Germline loops: CDR1 LNHDA, CDR2 SQIVND (reference sequence). The CDR3 length is 13 residues. With 8 bases removed from V and 4 bases from J, the gap between germline ends came to 12 bases. Here the CDR3 reads CASRRAPYNEQFF. The CDR3 nucleotides are TGTGCCAGTCGGAGGGCACCATACAATGAGCAGTTCTTC.

The rearrangement joins TRBV29-1 to TRBJ2-5; 8 bases align to TRBD1. The CDR3 length is 15 residues. The V segment lost 4 bases and the J segment 5 bases; nucleotides outside the gene matches: 12. Germline V gene lookup returns CDR1 SQVTM and CDR2 ANQGSEA. The CDR3 DNA reads as TGCAGCGTTGTCCCCTGGACAGGGTCCTCCGAGACCCAGTACTTC. Translated, it gives CSVVPWTGSSETQYF.

This clone was counted only a few times. This chain links TRBV7-6 with TRBJ1-6; tentatively, D is TRBD1 (6 bases). The CDR3 runs 15 residues. V dropped 1 base and J dropped 10 bases, with 14 bases sitting between them. Germline assignment: CDR1 SGHVS and CDR2 FNYEAQ. CDR3: CASSLGRPGGSPLHF. DNA of the CDR3: TGTGCCAGCAGCTTAGGTCGGCCGGGGGGCTCACCCCTCCACTTT.

The chain couples TRBV28 to TRBJ1-6; 9 positions match TRBD1. Germline V gives CDR1 MDHEN, CDR2 SYDVKM. CDR3 size: 20 residues. Losses at the gene ends were 6 bases for V and 1 base for J; bases not matched to a gene: 16. Here the CDR3 DNA reads TGTGCCAGCAGACCCCCTTATGGGACAGGGTTTAGGTCCTATAATTCACCCCTCCACTTT. Translated: CASRPPYGTGFRSYNSPLHF.

This clone has ten or more counts. The chain couples TRBV11-2 to TRBJ2-7, with TRBD2 identical over 9 bases. The CDR3 runs 15 residues. Germline trimming cut 1 base from V and 3 bases from J; bases unmatched to any gene: 4. Germline V lookup: CDR1 SGHAT, CDR2 FQNNGV. CDR3 protein: CASSLVAGGLYEQYF. CDR3 coding DNA: TGTGCCAGCAGCTTAGTCGCGGGGGGGCTCTACGAGCAGTACTTC.

The genes are TRBV28 and TRBJ2-3, with D possibly TRBD2 on 7 matching bases. V was clipped by 10 bases and J by 2 bases, with 19 bases between them. CDR3 length equals 15 residues. Germline V gene sequence: CDR1 MDHEN, CDR2 SYDVKM. The CDR3 coding sequence is TGTGCCACCGGGCCGGGGGGCAGGGTCACAGATACGCAGTATTTT. Translated, it gives CATGPGGRVTDTQYF.

The chain couples TRBV18 to TRBJ2-2; 7 bases line up with TRBD1. CDR1 KGHSH and CDR2 LQKENI come from the germline V gene. V was pared by 1 base and J by 1 base, with 0 bases of the junction left unmatched. The CDR3 loop spans 15 amino acids. The DNA for the CDR3 is TGTGCCAGCTCACCACGGACAGGGAACACCGGGGAGCTGTTTTTT. This gives the protein CASSPRTGNTGELFF.

The gene calls are TRBV5-1 and TRBJ2-5, with a possible D match to TRBD2 (6 bases). Per germline, CDR1 SGHRS and CDR2 YFSETQ. V shed 1 base and J shed 0 bases, with 16 bases lying between them. The CDR3 is 17 amino acids. The CDR3 nucleotides read TGCGCCAGCAGCTTGCTTGCGGGGCGTTCGTACCAAGAGACCCAGTACTTC. Encoded protein: CASSLLAGRSYQETQYF. Together with reference TRBV5-1 and TRBJ2-5, the CDR3 gives the full variable domain: KAGVTQTPRYLIKTRGQQVTLSCSPISGHRSVSWYQQTPGQGLQFLFEYFSETQRNKGNFPGRFSGRQFSNSRSEMNVSTLELGDSALYLCASSLLAGRSYQETQYFGPGTRLLVL.

As to this clone: A read error may account for a junction end that differs from germline. The genes are TRBV11-2 and TRBJ2-3; 12 bases fit TRBD2. CDR1 and CDR2 from the germline V gene are SGHAT and FQNNGV. The CDR3 has 16 amino acids. The CDR3 DNA reads as TGTGCCAGCAGCTTTATGCGACTAGCGGGGGATCGGGGGCTAAATTTT. It is translated as CASSFMRLAGDRGLNF.

The chain employs TRBV5-1 and TRBJ2-1; possibly TRBD2 for D (6 bases). The germline V and J ends were trimmed by 3 bases and 3 bases, with 7 bases remaining between them. This CDR3 has 13 residues. The germline gives CDR1 SGHRS, CDR2 YFSETQ. CDR3 loop: CASSSGGYNEQFF. The CDR3 bases are TGCGCCAGCAGCTCCGGGGGCTACAATGAGCAGTTCTTC.

The chain recombines TRBV28 with TRBJ1-4, with a tentative D call TRBD1 (6 bases). Germline lookup yields CDR1 MDHEN and CDR2 SYDVKM. V lost 5 bases to trimming and J lost 7 bases, with 20 bases between them. The CDR3 runs 16 residues. The CDR3 is CASSPIPSTGSEKLFF. CDR3 DNA sequence: TGTGCCAGCAGTCCGATACCCTCGACAGGTAGTGAAAAACTGTTTTTT.

The genes are TRBV3-1 (or the pseudogene TRBV3-2) and TRBJ1-6, with D possibly TRBD1 on 6 matching bases. Germline V gene sequence: CDR1 LGHDT, CDR2 YNNKEL (reference sequence). The CDR3 totals 15 residues. The V and J ends lost 0 bases and 9 bases respectively, with 12 bases between them. CDR3 residues: CASSQESGASSPLHF. Here the CDR3 DNA reads TGTGCCAGCAGCCAAGAATCAGGGGCCAGTTCACCCCTCCACTTT.

The rearrangement uses TRBV10-3 and TRBJ1-5, with 10 bases fitting TRBD1. The CDR3 loop spans 16 amino acids. Trimming cost V 5 bases and J 4 bases; bases outside gene matches: 8. Germline V gene sequence: CDR1 ENHRY, CDR2 SYGVKD. The CDR3 DNA is TGTGCCATCAGTTCCAGACAGGGGGCTGGTAATCAGCCCCAGCATTTT. It codes for CAISSRQGAGNQPQHF.

The V gene is TRBV5-4, the J gene TRBJ1-3; possible D gene TRBD1, 6 bases. Germline CDR1 and CDR2: SGHNT and YYREEE (reference sequence). V gave up 4 bases and J gave up 8 bases, with 19 bases separating them. CDR3 size: 15 residues. This chain's CDR3 is CASSRTGSGTDTIYF. CDR3 DNA sequence: TGTGCCAGCAGCCGAACAGGGAGCGGGACGGACACCATATATTTT.

This sequence joins TRBV28 and TRBJ1-1; 10 bases align to TRBD1. J was trimmed by 0 bases and V by 5 bases; bases with no gene match: 12. Germline V CDR1 and CDR2: MDHEN, SYDVKM. This CDR3 has 18 residues. In nucleotides, the CDR3 is TGTGCCAGCAGTCGGGACAGGGGACATCTGACCATGAACACTGAAGCTTTCTTT. Protein product: CASSRDRGHLTMNTEAFF.

The chain is built from TRBV24-1 and TRBJ1-4; a possible D gene is TRBD1 (5 bases). The CDR3 sequence is 14 residues long. V was trimmed by 9 bases and J by 0 bases, leaving 10 bases between them. Germline V gives CDR1 KGHDR, CDR2 SFDVKD. CDR3 region: CATPGGATNEKLFF. CDR3 DNA sequence: TGTGCCACCCCTGGAGGGGCAACTAATGAAAAACTGTTTTTT.

This clone was counted only a few times. The chain has TRBV27 and TRBJ2-7; a weak D match, TRBD2 (6 bases). V lost 7 bases and J lost 4, with 17 bases in between. The germline CDR1 and CDR2 sequences are MNHEY and SMNVEV (reference sequence). There are 14 residues in the CDR3. The DNA for the CDR3 is TGTGCCAGCATGCGGGACTCCGGGTTATACGAGCAGTACTTC. Translating gives CASMRDSGLYEQYF.

The chain combines TRBV18 with TRBJ2-3; 14 bases map to TRBD2. CDR3 length: 17 amino acids. The germline gives CDR1 KGHSH, CDR2 LQKENI. Trimming at V came to 3 bases and at J to 5 bases, leaving 7 bases not matched to a gene. CDR3 residues: CASSPGLAGAGGDTQYF. CDR3 in DNA: TGTGCCAGCTCACCGGGACTAGCGGGGGCCGGGGGAGATACGCAGTATTTT.

The V call is TRBV2, the J call TRBJ2-7, with D perhaps matching TRBD1 (6 bases). Germline CDR1 reads SNHLY; CDR2 reads FYNNEI. Trimming shortened V by 4 bases and J by 2 bases, and 12 bases separated the two germline ends. The CDR3 is 14 residues long. The CDR3 here is CASSGPWTAYEQYF. The CDR3 coding sequence is TGTGCCAGCAGTGGACCCTGGACAGCCTACGAGCAGTACTTC.